The 27 T cell receptor beta chains in this list originate from one sample, sequenced in a study of Tregs in tolerant kidney transplant recipients. The nonmyeloablative bone marrow transplants came from related graft donors, with transient mixed chimerism. Clones were read by immunoSEQ multiplex PCR, and TCRdb kept only the in-frame ones, dropping some. The sample table sets out 23,000 or so clones. Sequences were derived from CD4+ T cells from blood (PBMCs), sampled 6 months after the transplant. Receptor source: a human patient who received a combined kidney and bone marrow transplant. These T cells may partly come from the graft donor.

About this clone itself: The missing CDR3 end, 3 residues past where the read stops, is filled in from the germline J gene. The genes are TRBV5-4 and TRBJ1-2; a weak D match, TRBD1 (6 bases). Germline V gene lookup returns CDR1 SGHNT and CDR2 YYREEE (reference sequence). The V gene lost 1 base and the J gene lost 3 bases, with 10 bases spanning the gap. CDR3 length: 14 residues. The CDR3 bases that were read are TGTGCCAGCAGCTTGAACAGGGACGACTATGGC. Protein sequence: CASSLNRDDYG. The entire CDR3 sequence reads CASSLNRDDYGYTF.

As for this clone: The read ends 3 residues early relative to the CDR3; the germline J gene fills the gap. The chain combines TRBV2 with TRBJ2-3, with TRBD2 matching 8 bases. CDR3 length: 14 residues. With V trimmed by 6 bases and J by 6 bases, 8 bases remained unmatched. Germline CDR1 reads SNHLY; CDR2 reads FYNNEI. The CDR3 sequence: CASRTRGGGDTQYF. The CDR3 DNA, read in part, is TGTGCCAGCAGGACACGGGGGGGAGGGGATACG.

Worth noting for this clone: From the germline J gene comes the end of the CDR3, since the read stops 3 residues before it. This rearrangement joins TRBV19 to TRBJ1-4, with TRBD1 matching 8 bases. Germline values: CDR1 LNHDA, CDR2 SQIVND (reference sequence). The length of the CDR3 is 14 residues. The V segment lost 6 bases and the J segment 7 bases; nucleotides outside the gene matches: 7. CDR3 residues: CASSRQGTSEKLFF. The part of the CDR3 DNA that was read is TGTGCCAGTAGCCGACAGGGGACGAGTGAAAAA.

As concerns this clone: The read terminates 3 residues ahead of where the CDR3 ends, so the germline J gene completes it. J is TRBJ1-6 and V is TRBV19; 8 bases are a match to TRBD1. Unmatched junction bases numbered 8, after V lost 9 bases and J lost 10 bases. Germline V CDR1 and CDR2: LNHDA, SQIVND (reference sequence). The CDR3 has 13 amino acids. The sequenced part of the CDR3 DNA is TGTGCCAGCGCCGGGACAGGAGGGTCACCC. Its protein is CASAGTGGSP. The whole CDR3 sequence reads CASAGTGGSPLHF.

Remarks on this clone: The read terminates 3 residues before the CDR3 end, so the remaining end is supplied by the germline J gene. J is TRBJ2-1 and V is TRBV29-1; D remains unclear. The V end lost 5 bases, the J end lost 8 bases, and 13 bases lay between the germline ends. The V gene's germline CDR1 is SQVTM and CDR2 ANQGSEA. The CDR3 length is 12 residues. The CDR3 reads CSVSRQADEQFF. CDR3 DNA, as far as it was read: TGCAGCGTTTCCAGGCAGGCCGATGAG.

Details on this clone: Read coverage stops 3 residues before the CDR3 terminus; the germline J gene supplies the remainder. This sequence joins TRBV6-2 or TRBV6-3 and TRBJ2-7; 9 bases agree with TRBD2. The length of the CDR3 is 14 residues. V was clipped by 2 bases and J by 3 bases; unmatched bases: 2. Germline assignment: CDR1 MNHEY and CDR2 SVGEGT. This CDR3 reads CASSYGTSSYEQYF. The DNA read from the CDR3 is TGTGCCAGCAGTTACGGGACTAGCAGCTACGAG.

As regards this clone: Sequencing ends 3 residues short of the CDR3 end; the germline J gene provides the rest. This sequence joins TRBV5-1 and TRBJ2-7; D is tentatively TRBD1 or TRBD2 (6 bases each). V was clipped by 2 bases and J by 6 bases, with 18 bases between them. This CDR3 spans 15 amino acids. CDR1 is SGHRS and CDR2 is YFSETQ in the germline V gene. The DNA read from the CDR3 is TGCGCCAGCAGCTTAGGGCAGGGGCTGGGAGGCGAG. Translation gives CASSLGQGLGGE. The CDR3 in full is CASSLGQGLGGEQYF. Filled out from reference TRBV5-1 and TRBJ2-7, the complete variable domain reads KAGVTQTPRYLIKTRGQQVTLSCSPISGHRSVSWYQQTPGQGLQFLFEYFSETQRNKGNFPGRFSGRQFSNSRSEMNVSTLELGDSALYLCASSLGQGLGGEQYFGPGTRLTVT.

A remark on this clone: The observed sequence ends 3 residues before the CDR3 terminus, with the missing tail filled in from the germline J gene. V usage is TRBV20-1 and J usage is TRBJ2-3; D not certain. Trimming took off 6 bases at V and 0 bases at J, with 7 bases between the two ends. Per germline, CDR1 DFQATT and CDR2 SNEGSKA (reference sequence). CDR3 length: 12 residues. The CDR3 DNA, read in part, is TGCAGTGCCTCGACTAGCACAGATACG. Translating it yields CSASTSTDT. The CDR3 in its entirety is CSASTSTDTQYF.

In the case of this clone: Read sequence stops 3 residues before the CDR3 end, and the germline J gene provides the missing end. The V and J genes are TRBV2 and TRBJ2-3; D might be TRBD2 (7 bases). Trimming pared 7 bases from V and 2 bases from J, leaving 16 bases between. The CDR3 consists of 15 residues. Germline CDR1 SNHLY, CDR2 FYNNEI. CDR3 residues: CASTPRGAPTDTQYF. The part of the CDR3 DNA that was read is TGTGCCAGCACTCCACGGGGGGCACCCACAGATACG.

On this clone: The read ends 3 residues before the CDR3 terminus; that terminus is restored from the germline J gene. The J gene is TRBJ2-1, the V gene TRBV7-8; 11 nucleotides line up with TRBD1. The germline CDR1 and CDR2 sequences are SGHVS and FQNEAQ. Trimming at V came to 6 bases and at J to 9 bases, leaving 7 bases not matched to a gene. There are 14 residues in the CDR3. The CDR3 protein is CASRYPGQGVEQFF. CDR3 bases read: TGTGCCAGCAGATATCCGGGACAGGGGGTTGAG.

As concerns this clone: The read halts 3 residues ahead of the CDR3 end, with the missing end drawn from the germline J gene. This chain joins TRBV10-1 and TRBJ2-1; perhaps TRBD2 as D (5 bases). The ends were cut back, 8 bases at V and 6 bases at J, with 17 bases in the middle. Germline CDR1 WNHNN, CDR2 SYGVQD (reference sequence). This CDR3 is built from 14 residues. The CDR3 region is CASSQLVTSNEQFF. CDR3 DNA, as far as it was read: TGCGCCAGCTCACAACTAGTTACGTCCAATGAG.

Worth noting for this clone: The read is 3 residues too short to cover the CDR3 end, so that end is filled in from the germline J gene. The gene calls are TRBV7-9 and TRBJ1-6; D gene unclear. The germline V and J ends were trimmed by 1 base and 10 bases, with 11 bases remaining between them. There are 14 residues in the CDR3. CDR1 and CDR2 (germline): SEHNR, FQNEAQ (reference sequence). Incomplete CDR3 DNA: TGTGCCAGCAGCTTAGACACCTCACGCTCACCC. It yields the protein CASSLDTSRSP. The CDR3 in its entirety is CASSLDTSRSPLHF. Drawing the rest from reference TRBV7-9 and TRBJ1-6, the complete variable domain is DTGVSQNPRHKITKRGQNVTFRCDPISEHNRLYWYRQTLGQGPEFLTYFQNEAQLEKSRLLSDRFSAERPKGSFSTLEIQRTEQGDSAMYLCASSLDTSRSPLHFGNGTRLTVT.

The chain's CDR3 is CASSDRRELHENTIYF. The covered CDR3 bases are TGTGCCAGCAGTGACCGCAGGGAGCTTCACGAAAACACC. V gene TRBV6-4 combines with J gene TRBJ1-3; D is possibly TRBD1 (5 bases). The missing CDR3 end, 3 residues past where the read stops, is filled in from the germline J gene. This CDR3 contains 16 residues. Trimming took off 2 bases at V and 6 bases at J, with 17 bases between the two ends. Per the germline V gene, CDR1 is MRHNA and CDR2 is SNTAGT.

Worth noting for this clone: The CDR3 goes on 3 residues after the read ends, and that part is filled in from the germline J gene. The chain couples TRBV20-1 to TRBJ2-1; the match to TRBD2 covers 10 bases. Trimming took 3 bases from V and 2 from J; bases not matched to a gene: 7. The germline V gene has CDR1 DFQATT and CDR2 SNEGSKA (reference sequence). This CDR3 has 16 amino acids. The CDR3 region is CSASLTSGRAYNEQFF. Incomplete CDR3 DNA: TGCAGTGCTAGCCTGACGAGCGGGAGGGCCTACAATGAG.

Note on this clone: The read comes to an end 3 residues before the CDR3 does, leaving the germline J gene to fill in the end. The V gene is TRBV28, the J gene TRBJ1-2, with a tentative D call TRBD1 (6 bases). Germline loops: CDR1 MDHEN, CDR2 SYDVKM. V was shortened by 6 bases and J by 4 bases, with 12 bases between the two germline ends. The CDR3 runs 13 residues. The CDR3 here is CASRPSGVYGYTF. CDR3 bases read: TGTGCCAGCAGGCCCTCAGGGGTCTATGGC.

About this clone itself: Sequencing ends 3 residues short of the CDR3 end; the germline J gene provides the rest. The chain uses TRBV10-3 and TRBJ1-5, with 9 bases identical to TRBD1. CDR1 and CDR2 (germline): ENHRY, SYGVKD. This CDR3 has 14 residues. The ends lost 11 bases at V and 3 bases at J; junction bases unmatched: 8. The CDR3 protein is CASGGQGLNQPQHF. The covered CDR3 bases are TGTGCCTCAGGGGGACAGGGCCTCAATCAGCCC.

For this clone: The sequenced fragment ends 3 residues before the CDR3 boundary, so the rest is inferred from the germline J gene. The V gene is TRBV20-1, the J gene TRBJ2-1; 10 bases fit TRBD2. V was clipped by 6 bases and J by 6 bases; unmatched bases: 17. Looked up from germline, CDR1 is DFQATT and CDR2 is SNEGSKA (reference sequence). The CDR3 contains 17 residues. This CDR3 is CSALRSAGGRLPNEQFF. Incomplete CDR3 DNA: TGCAGTGCCCTACGGTCAGCGGGGGGGCGTCTTCCCAATGAG.

CDR3 sequence reads: CASSSNSQVLPQYF. CDR3 DNA (partial): TGTGCCAGCAGCTCTAATTCACAGGTTCTACCG. The J gene is TRBJ2-3, the V gene TRBV7-2; tentative D call: TRBD1 (5 bases). With the read ending 3 residues before the CDR3 end, the germline J gene is used to fill in that end. The CDR3 is 14 residues long. The V gene's germline CDR1 is SGHTA and CDR2 FQGNSA.

Worth noting for this clone: The read terminates 3 residues ahead of where the CDR3 ends, so the germline J gene completes it. The chain couples TRBV20-1 to TRBJ1-2; 9 nucleotides match TRBD1. The V segment lost 4 bases and the J segment 7 bases; nucleotides outside the gene matches: 10. Germline V gives CDR1 DFQATT, CDR2 SNEGSKA (reference sequence). This CDR3 is 14 amino acids long. The sequenced part of the CDR3 DNA is TGCAGTGCTACCCCGGGACAGGGAGCACTTGGC. It specifies CSATPGQGALG. The whole CDR3 protein reads CSATPGQGALGYTF.

As to this clone: The CDR3 extends 3 residues past the end of the read, so its final part is completed from the germline J gene. The V and J genes are TRBV11-3 and TRBJ2-3; unclear D gene. V lost 1 base to trimming and J lost 3 bases, with 8 bases between them. The CDR3 extends over 14 amino acids. Looked up from germline, CDR1 is SGHNT and CDR2 is YENEEA. Incomplete CDR3 DNA: TGTGCCAGCAGCTTAGCTCCTCAGACAGATACG. It specifies CASSLAPQTDT. The CDR3 as a whole reads CASSLAPQTDTQYF. Complete variable domain (other parts from reference TRBV11-3 and TRBJ2-3): EAGVVQSPRYKIIEKKQPVAFWCNPISGHNTLYWYLQNLGQGPELLIRYENEEAVDDSQLPKDRFSAERLKGVDSTLKIQPAELGDSAVYLCASSLAPQTDTQYFGPGTRLTVL.

Regarding this clone: The CDR3 end is not reached by the read, which stops 3 residues before it; the germline J gene fills it in. The chain couples TRBV19 to TRBJ1-1, with D possibly being TRBD1 (6 bases). The CDR3 has 16 amino acids. Germline assignment: CDR1 LNHDA and CDR2 SQIVND (reference sequence). CDR3 DNA (partial): TGTGCCAGTAGACCCCGAGCGGGGGGGCCTGTCAATGAG. Protein sequence: CASRPRAGGPVNE. The CDR3 reads in full as CASRPRAGGPVNEAFF.

About this clone itself: The read terminates 3 residues ahead of where the CDR3 ends, so the germline J gene completes it. The genes are TRBV5-4 and TRBJ2-5; tentative D call: TRBD1 (6 bases). This CDR3 region has 14 residues. Germline lookup yields CDR1 SGHNT and CDR2 YYREEE (reference sequence). Trimming took 4 bases from V and 1 from J, leaving 11 bases between them. The DNA read from the CDR3 is TGTGCCAGCAGCGCACAGGGAATCCAAGAGACC. Translation gives CASSAQGIQET. Given in full, the CDR3 is CASSAQGIQETQYF.

Notes on this clone: Read coverage stops 3 residues before the CDR3 terminus; the germline J gene supplies the remainder. The genes are TRBV6-2 or TRBV6-3 and TRBJ1-5; 7 nucleotides match TRBD1. V lost 6 bases and J lost 7; bases outside the gene matches: 9. This CDR3 is 14 amino acids long. The V gene's germline CDR1 is MNHEY and CDR2 SVGEGT. CDR3 DNA (partial): TGTGCCAGCAGGGGACAGTCCGCGAAACAGCCC. It specifies CASRGQSAKQP. The full CDR3 sequence reads CASRGQSAKQPQHF.

Comments on this clone: The CDR3 is cut off 3 residues early in the read; its end comes from the germline J gene. The chain joins TRBV5-5 to TRBJ1-5, with a possible D match to TRBD1 (6 bases). V was shortened by 3 bases and J by 6 bases, with 16 bases between the two germline ends. Germline CDR1 is SGHKS and CDR2 is YYEKEE (reference sequence). CDR3 length: 15 amino acids. The sequenced part of the CDR3 DNA is TGTGCCAGCAGCTCGGGGGGCCGCCCCGGTCAGCCC. It translates to CASSSGGRPGQP. The full-length CDR3 reads as CASSSGGRPGQPQHF.

Note on this clone: The read is 3 residues too short to cover the CDR3 end, so that end is filled in from the germline J gene. The rearrangement joins TRBV19 to TRBJ2-7, with D possibly TRBD1 on 5 matching bases. Germline V gene sequence: CDR1 LNHDA, CDR2 SQIVND (reference sequence). This CDR3 has 15 amino acids. Trimming removed 6 bases from V and 5 bases from J, with 20 bases in between. This CDR3 is CASSTTGPSVDEQYF. Incomplete CDR3 DNA: TGTGCCAGTAGCACCACAGGACCGTCCGTAGACGAG.

About this clone itself: The read comes to an end 3 residues before the CDR3 does, leaving the germline J gene to fill in the end. The J gene is TRBJ2-3, the V gene TRBV20-1; D is uncertain. Germline loops: CDR1 DFQATT, CDR2 SNEGSKA (reference sequence). The CDR3 spans 14 residues. V dropped 4 bases and J dropped 1 base, with 12 bases sitting between them. CDR3 region: CSANTGFGTDTQYF. The CDR3 bases that were read are TGCAGTGCTAACACGGGTTTTGGCACAGATACG.

Concerning this clone itself: The read stops 3 residues short of the end of the CDR3; the missing end is completed from the germline J gene. The gene calls are TRBV18 and TRBJ1-1, with 8 bases identical to TRBD1. The CDR3 has 13 amino acids. V shed 5 bases, J shed 6 bases, and the junction held 5 bases outside the gene matches. From germline, CDR1 is KGHSH and CDR2 LQKENI. The CDR3 DNA, read in part, is TGTGCCAGCTCAGGACAGGGTGTCGCTGAA. It encodes CASSGQGVAE. The full CDR3 protein is CASSGQGVAEAFF.